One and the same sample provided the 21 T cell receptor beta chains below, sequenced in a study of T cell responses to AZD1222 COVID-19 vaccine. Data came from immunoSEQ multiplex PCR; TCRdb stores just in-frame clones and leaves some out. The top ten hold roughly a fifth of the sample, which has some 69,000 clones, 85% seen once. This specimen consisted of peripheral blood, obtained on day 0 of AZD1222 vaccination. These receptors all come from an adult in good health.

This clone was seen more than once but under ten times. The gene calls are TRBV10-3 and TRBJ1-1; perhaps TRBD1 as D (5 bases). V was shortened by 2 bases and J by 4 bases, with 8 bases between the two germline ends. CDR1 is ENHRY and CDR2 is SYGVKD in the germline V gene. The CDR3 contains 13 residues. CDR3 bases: TGTGCCATCAGTGAGAAGCAGGGCACTGAAGCTTTCTTT. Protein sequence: CAISEKQGTEAFF.

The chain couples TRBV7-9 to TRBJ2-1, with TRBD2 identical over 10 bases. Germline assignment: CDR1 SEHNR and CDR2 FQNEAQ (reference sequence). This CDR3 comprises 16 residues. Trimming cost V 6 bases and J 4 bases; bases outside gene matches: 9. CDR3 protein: CASRGPALAGYNEQFF. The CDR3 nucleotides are TGTGCCAGCAGGGGGCCTGCACTAGCGGGGTACAATGAGCAGTTCTTC.

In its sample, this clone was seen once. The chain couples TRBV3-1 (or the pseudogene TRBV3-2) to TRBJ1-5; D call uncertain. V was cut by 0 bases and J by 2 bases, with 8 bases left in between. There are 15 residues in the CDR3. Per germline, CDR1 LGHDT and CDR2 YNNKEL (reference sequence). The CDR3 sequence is CASSQDGGGNQPQHF. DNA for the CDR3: TGTGCCAGCAGCCAAGATGGCGGAGGCAATCAGCCCCAGCATTTT.

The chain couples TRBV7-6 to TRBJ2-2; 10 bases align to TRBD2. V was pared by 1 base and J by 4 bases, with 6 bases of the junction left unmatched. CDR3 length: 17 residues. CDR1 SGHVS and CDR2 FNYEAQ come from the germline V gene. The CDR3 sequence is CASSLGASGGATGELFF. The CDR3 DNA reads TGTGCCAGCAGCTTAGGAGCAAGCGGGGGGGCCACCGGGGAGCTGTTTTTT.

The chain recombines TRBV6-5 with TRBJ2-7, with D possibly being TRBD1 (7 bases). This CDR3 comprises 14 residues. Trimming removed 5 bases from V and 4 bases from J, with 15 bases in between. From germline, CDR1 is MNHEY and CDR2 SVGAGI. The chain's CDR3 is CASSSPTGRYEQYF. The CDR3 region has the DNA TGTGCCAGCAGTAGTCCGACAGGGAGGTACGAGCAGTACTTC.

CDR3 in amino acids: CASSPDRVVHEKLFF. In nucleotides, the CDR3 is TGTGCCAGCTCACCCGACAGGGTGGTGCATGAAAAACTGTTTTTT. This chain uses TRBV18 with TRBJ1-4; 7 bases match TRBD1. With V trimmed by 3 bases and J by 6 bases, 7 bases remained unmatched. Germline CDR1 is KGHSH and CDR2 is LQKENI. The CDR3 runs 15 residues.

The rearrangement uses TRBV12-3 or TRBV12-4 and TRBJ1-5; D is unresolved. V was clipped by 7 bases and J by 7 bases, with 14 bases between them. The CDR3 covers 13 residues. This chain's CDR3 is CASTDYGEQPQHF. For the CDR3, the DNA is TGTGCCAGCACCGACTACGGAGAGCAGCCCCAGCATTTT.

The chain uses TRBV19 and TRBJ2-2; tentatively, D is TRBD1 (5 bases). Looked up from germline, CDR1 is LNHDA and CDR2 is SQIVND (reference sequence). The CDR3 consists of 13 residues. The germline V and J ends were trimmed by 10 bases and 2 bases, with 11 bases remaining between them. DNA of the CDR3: TGTGCCACCCGACAGAGAAACACCGGGGAGCTGTTTTTT. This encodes CATRQRNTGELFF.

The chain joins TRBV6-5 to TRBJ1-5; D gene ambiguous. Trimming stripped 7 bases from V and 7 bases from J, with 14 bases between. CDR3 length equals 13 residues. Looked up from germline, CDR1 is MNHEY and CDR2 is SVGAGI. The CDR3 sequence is CASTSRPGQPQHF. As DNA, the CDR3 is TGTGCCAGCACTTCGAGGCCGGGACAGCCCCAGCATTTT.

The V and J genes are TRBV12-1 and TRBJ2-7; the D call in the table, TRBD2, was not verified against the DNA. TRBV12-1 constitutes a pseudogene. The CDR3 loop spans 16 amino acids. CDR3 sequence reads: CASSKPSSGGARLQYF. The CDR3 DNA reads TGTGCCAGCAGCAAACCCTCTAGCGGGGGGGCTAGATTGCAGTACTTC.

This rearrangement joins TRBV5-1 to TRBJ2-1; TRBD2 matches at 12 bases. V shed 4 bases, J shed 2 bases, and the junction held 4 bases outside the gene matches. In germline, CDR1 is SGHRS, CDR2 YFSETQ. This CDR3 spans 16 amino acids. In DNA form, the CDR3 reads TGCGCCAGCAGCACGGCTAGCGGGGGGGCCTACAATGAGCAGTTCTTC. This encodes CASSTASGGAYNEQFF.

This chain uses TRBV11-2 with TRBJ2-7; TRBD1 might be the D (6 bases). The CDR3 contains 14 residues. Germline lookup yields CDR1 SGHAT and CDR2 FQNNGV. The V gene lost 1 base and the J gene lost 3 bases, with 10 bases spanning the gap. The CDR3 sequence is CASSLAWGHYEQYF. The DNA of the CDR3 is TGTGCCAGCAGCTTAGCGTGGGGGCACTACGAGCAGTACTTC.

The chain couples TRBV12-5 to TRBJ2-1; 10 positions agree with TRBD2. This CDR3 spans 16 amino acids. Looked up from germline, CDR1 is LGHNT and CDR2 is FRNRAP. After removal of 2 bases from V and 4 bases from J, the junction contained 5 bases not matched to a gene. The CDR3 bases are TGTGCTAGTGGTTTGATTCTAGCGGGGGTATACAATGAGCAGTTCTTC. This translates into CASGLILAGVYNEQFF.

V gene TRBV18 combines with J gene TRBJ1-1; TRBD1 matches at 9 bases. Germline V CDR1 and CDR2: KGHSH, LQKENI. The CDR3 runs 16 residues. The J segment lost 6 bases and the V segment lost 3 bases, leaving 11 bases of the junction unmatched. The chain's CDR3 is CASSPTSTGGVSEAFF. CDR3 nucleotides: TGTGCCAGCTCACCGACAAGCACAGGGGGCGTATCTGAAGCTTTCTTT.

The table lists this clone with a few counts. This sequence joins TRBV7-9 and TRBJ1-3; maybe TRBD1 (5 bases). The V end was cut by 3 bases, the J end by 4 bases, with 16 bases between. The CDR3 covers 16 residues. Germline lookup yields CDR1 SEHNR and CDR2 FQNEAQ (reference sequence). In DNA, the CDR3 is TGTGCCAGCAGCTTTAAAGGCAGGGAGTGGGGAAACACCATATATTTT. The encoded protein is CASSFKGREWGNTIYF.

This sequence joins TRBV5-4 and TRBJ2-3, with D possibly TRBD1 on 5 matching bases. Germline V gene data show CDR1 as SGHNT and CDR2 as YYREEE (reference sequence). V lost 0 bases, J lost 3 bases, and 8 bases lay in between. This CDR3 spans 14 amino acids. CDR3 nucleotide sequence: TGTGCCAGCAGCTTGGCACGACAGACAGATACGCAGTATTTT. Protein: CASSLARQTDTQYF.

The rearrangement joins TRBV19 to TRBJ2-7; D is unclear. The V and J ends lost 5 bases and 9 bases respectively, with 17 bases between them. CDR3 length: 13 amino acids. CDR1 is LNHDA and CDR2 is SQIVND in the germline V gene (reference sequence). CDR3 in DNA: TGTGCCAGTAGTTCCCGTACCGGGCCCGGGCAGTACTTC. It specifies CASSSRTGPGQYF.

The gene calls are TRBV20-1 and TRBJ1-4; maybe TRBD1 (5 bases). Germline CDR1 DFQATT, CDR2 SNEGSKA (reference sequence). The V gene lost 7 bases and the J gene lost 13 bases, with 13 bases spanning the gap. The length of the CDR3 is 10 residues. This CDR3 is CSVGPGGLFF. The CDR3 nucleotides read TGCAGTGTCGGCCCTGGGGGACTGTTTTTT.

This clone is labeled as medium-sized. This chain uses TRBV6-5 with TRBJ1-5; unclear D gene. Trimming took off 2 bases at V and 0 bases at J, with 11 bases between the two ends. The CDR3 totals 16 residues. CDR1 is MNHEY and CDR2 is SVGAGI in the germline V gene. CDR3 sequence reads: CASSYRRVDSNQPQHF. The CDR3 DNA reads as TGTGCCAGCAGTTACCGGAGGGTGGATAGCAATCAGCCCCAGCATTTT.

The CDR3 here is CASSFGGLETQYF. The DNA for the CDR3 is TGTGCCAGCAGTTTTGGGGGGCTGGAGACCCAGTACTTC. V and J are TRBV28 and TRBJ2-5; D tentatively reads TRBD1 or TRBD2 (6 bases each). CDR1 and CDR2 from the germline V gene are MDHEN and SYDVKM. V was pared by 3 bases and J by 5 bases, with 10 bases between. CDR3 length: 13 residues.

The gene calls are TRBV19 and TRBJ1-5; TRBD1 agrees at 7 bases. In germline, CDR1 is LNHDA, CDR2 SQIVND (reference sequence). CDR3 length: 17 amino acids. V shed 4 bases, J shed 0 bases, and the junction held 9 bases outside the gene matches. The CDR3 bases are TGTGCCAGTAGTACCCCGGACAGGCCTAATAGCAATCAGCCCCAGCATTTT. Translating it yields CASSTPDRPNSNQPQHF.